The T cell receptor beta chain under discussion was sequenced for a study of graft-versus-host responses after intestinal transplantation. Across the study: Among the recipients, all got anti-thymocyte globulin induction and then tacrolimus and steroids for 3 to 4 years.

Study observations and caveats: Association was observed between peak circulating GvH clone levels and early post-transplant HvG declines.

Profiling relied on immunoSEQ multiplex PCR, and the TCRdb table lists in-frame clones only, not all of them. The sample has roughly 80,000 clones; around 90% are singletons. Remarks on this clone: Its cognate antigen is unknown.

V lost 4 bases, J lost 3 bases, and 13 bases stayed unmatched. Germline CDR1 SGHDT, CDR2 YYEEEE. The CDR3 loop spans 17 amino acids. The specimen was unstimulated CD8+ T cells sorted from spleen or lymph node cells, collected before transplant. The chain links TRBV5-6 to TRBJ2-3; 8 bases fit TRBD2. The sequence derives from a human donor who was the organ donor for an intestinal transplant. The CDR3 loop is CASSPDGGGFCTDTQYF. In nucleotides, the CDR3 is TGTGCCAGCAGCCCGGACGGGGGGGGCTTTTGTACAGATACGCAGTATTTT. The full variable domain, completed using reference TRBV5-6 and TRBJ2-3, is DAGVTQSPTHLIKTRGQQVTLRCSPKSGHDTVSWYQQALGQGPQFIFQYYEEEERQRGNFPDRFSGHQFPNYSSELNVNALLLGDSALYLCASSPDGGGFCTDTQYFGPGTRLTVL.